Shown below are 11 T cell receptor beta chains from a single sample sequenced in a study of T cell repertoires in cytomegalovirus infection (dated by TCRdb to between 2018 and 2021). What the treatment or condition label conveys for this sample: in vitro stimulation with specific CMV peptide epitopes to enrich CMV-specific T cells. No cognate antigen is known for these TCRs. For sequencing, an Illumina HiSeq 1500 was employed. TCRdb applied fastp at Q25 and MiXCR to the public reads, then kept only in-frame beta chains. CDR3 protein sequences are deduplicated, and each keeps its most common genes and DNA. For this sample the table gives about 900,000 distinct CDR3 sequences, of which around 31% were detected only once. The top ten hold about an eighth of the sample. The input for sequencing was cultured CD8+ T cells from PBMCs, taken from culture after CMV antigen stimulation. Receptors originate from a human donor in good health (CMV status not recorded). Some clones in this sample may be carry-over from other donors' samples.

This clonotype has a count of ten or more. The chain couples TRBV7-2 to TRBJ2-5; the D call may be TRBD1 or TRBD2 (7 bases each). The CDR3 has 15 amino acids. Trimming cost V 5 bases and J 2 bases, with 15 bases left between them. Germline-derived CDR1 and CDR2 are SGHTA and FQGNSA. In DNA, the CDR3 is TGTGCCAGCAGCCCCCAGGGGGGGGGGCAAGAGACCCAGTACTTC. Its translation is CASSPQGGGQETQYF.

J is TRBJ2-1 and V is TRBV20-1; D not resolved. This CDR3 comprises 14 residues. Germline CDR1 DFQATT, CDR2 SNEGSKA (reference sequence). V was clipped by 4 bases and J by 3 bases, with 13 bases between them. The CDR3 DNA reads TGCAGTGCTACCGCGGACGCGGACTACAATGAGCAGTTCTTC. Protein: CSATADADYNEQFF.

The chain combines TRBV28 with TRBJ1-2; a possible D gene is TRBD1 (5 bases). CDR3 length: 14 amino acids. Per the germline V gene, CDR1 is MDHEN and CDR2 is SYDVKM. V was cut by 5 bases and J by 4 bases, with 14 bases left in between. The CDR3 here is CASSPRGVTYGYTF. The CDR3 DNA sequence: TGTGCCAGCAGTCCCCGGGGGGTAACCTATGGCTACACCTTC.

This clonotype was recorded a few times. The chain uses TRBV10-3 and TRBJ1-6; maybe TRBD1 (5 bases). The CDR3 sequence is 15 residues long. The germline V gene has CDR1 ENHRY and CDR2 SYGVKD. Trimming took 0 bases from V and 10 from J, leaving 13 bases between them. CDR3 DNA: TGTGCCATCAGTGAGTCCGGGACCTACGGCTCACCCCTCCACTTT. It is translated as CAISESGTYGSPLHF.

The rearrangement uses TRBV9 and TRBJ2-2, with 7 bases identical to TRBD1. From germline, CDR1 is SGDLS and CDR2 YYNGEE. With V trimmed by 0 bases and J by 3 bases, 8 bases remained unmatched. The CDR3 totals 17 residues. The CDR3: CASSVATRGQDTGELFF. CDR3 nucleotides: TGTGCCAGCAGCGTAGCTACGAGGGGGCAGGACACCGGGGAGCTGTTTTTT.

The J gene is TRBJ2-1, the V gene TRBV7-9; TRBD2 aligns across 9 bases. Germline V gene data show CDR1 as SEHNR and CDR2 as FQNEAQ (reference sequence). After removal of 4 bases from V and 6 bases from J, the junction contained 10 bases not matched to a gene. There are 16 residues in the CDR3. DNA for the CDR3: TGTGCCAGCAGCTCCCGGGGTAGCGGGGGATTCAATGAGCAGTTCTTC. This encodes CASSSRGSGGFNEQFF.

The CDR3 region is CASSPLEEQYF. DNA of the CDR3: TGTGCCAGCAGTCCCTTGGAAGAGCAGTACTTC. The chain couples TRBV6-2 or TRBV6-3 to TRBJ2-7, with no clear D. V was pared by 5 bases and J by 7 bases, with 9 bases between. CDR3 length: 11 amino acids. Germline V gives CDR1 MNHEY, CDR2 SVGEGT.

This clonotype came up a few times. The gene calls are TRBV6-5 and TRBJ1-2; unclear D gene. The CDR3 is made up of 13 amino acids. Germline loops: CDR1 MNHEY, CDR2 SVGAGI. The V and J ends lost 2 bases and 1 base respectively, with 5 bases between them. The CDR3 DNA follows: TGTGCCAGCAGTTACGCGGATAACTATGGCTACACCTTC. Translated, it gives CASSYADNYGYTF.

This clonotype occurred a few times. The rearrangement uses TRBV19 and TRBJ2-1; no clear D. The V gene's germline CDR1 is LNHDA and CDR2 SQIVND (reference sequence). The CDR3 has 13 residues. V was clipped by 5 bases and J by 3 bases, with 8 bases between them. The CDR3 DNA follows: TGTGCCAGTAGTTGGGCAGACTACAATGAGCAGTTCTTC. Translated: CASSWADYNEQFF.

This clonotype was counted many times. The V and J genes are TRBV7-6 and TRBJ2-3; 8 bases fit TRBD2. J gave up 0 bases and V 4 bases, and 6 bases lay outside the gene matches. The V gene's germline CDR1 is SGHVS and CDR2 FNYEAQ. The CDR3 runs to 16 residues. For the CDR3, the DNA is TGTGCCAGCAGCTATTCGGGGGGGCCGAGCACAGATACGCAGTATTTT. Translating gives CASSYSGGPSTDTQYF.

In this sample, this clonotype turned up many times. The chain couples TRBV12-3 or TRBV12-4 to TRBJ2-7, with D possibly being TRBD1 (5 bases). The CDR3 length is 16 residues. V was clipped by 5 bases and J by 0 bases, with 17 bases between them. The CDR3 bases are TGTGCCAGCAGTCCCCTACAGGTGCGAAGCTCCTACGAGCAGTACGTC. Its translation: CASSPLQVRSSYEQYV.